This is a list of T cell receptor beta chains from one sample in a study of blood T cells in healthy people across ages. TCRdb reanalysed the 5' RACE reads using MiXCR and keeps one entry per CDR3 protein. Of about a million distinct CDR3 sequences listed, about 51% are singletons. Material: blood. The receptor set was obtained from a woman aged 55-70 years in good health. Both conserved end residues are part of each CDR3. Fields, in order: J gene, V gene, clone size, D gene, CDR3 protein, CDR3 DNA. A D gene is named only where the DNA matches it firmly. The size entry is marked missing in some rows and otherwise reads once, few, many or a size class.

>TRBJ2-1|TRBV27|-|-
CASRGWAGRNKQFF
TGTGCCAGCAGGGGGTGGGCAGGGAGGAATAAGCAGTTCTTC
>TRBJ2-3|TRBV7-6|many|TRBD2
CASSLSSGRPTDTQYF
TGTGCCAGCAGCTTATCTAGCGGGAGGCCCACAGATACGCAGTATTTT
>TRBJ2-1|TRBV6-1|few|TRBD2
CATLGGWGGNNEQFF
TGTGCCACCCTGGGCGGTTGGGGGGGAAACAATGAGCAGTTCTTC
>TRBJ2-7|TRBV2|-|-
CASATSLNYEQYF
TGTGCCAGCGCCACGAGTTTAAACTACGAGCAGTACTTC
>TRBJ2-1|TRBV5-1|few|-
CASSLGPENEQFF
TGCGCCAGCAGCTTGGGTCCGGAGAATGAGCAGTTCTTC
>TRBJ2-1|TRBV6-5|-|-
CASSHSVESYNEQFF
TGTGCCAGCAGTCATAGCGTCGAATCCTACAATGAGCAGTTCTTC
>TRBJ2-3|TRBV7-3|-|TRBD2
CASSRGGQTTDTQYF
TGTGCCAGCAGCCGGGGGGGACAAACTACAGATACGCAGTATTTT
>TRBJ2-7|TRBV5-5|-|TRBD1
CASSWSGTGNEQYF
TGTGCCAGCAGCTGGTCCGGGACAGGGAACGAGCAGTACTTC
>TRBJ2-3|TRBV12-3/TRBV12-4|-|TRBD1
CASSQTGIGDTQYF
TGTGCCAGCAGCCAGACAGGGATCGGAGATACGCAGTATTTT
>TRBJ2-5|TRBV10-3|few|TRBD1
CAISERPGQRGIQETQYF
TGTGCCATCAGTGAAAGACCGGGACAGAGGGGGATACAAGAGACCCAGTACTTC
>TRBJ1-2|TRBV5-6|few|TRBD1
CASSKPTGNYGYTF
TGTGCCAGCAGCAAACCGACAGGGAACTATGGCTACACCTTC
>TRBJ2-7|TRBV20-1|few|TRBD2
CSAPSGNNFGQYF
TGCAGTGCCCCGAGCGGGAACAACTTCGGGCAGTACTTC
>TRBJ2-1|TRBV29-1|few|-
CSATGTNNEQFF
TGCAGCGCTACCGGGACAAACAATGAGCAGTTCTTC
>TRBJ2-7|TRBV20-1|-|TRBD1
CSARPTGGIYEQYF
TGCAGTGCTAGACCAACAGGGGGTATCTACGAGCAGTACTTC
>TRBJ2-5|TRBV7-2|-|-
CARRRRGGGETQYF
TGTGCCAGGCGAAGGCGGGGAGGGGGAGAGACCCAGTACTTC
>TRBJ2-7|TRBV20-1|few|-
CSARDQGTSYEQYF
TGCAGTGCTAGAGATCAGGGCACATCCTACGAGCAGTACTTC
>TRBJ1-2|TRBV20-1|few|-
CSARDDAAGYTF
TGCAGTGCTAGAGATGACGCGGCTGGCTACACCTTC
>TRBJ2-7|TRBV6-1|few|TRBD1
CASVPRGTGSYEQYF
TGTGCCAGCGTACCCCGCGGGACAGGGTCCTACGAGCAGTACTTC